This TCR beta chain was sequenced in a study of regulatory T cells in long-lasting Graves disease. CDR3 regions were amplified by Arm-PCR using iRepertoire HTBI primers to build TCR beta libraries. TCRdb recomputed calls from the multiplex PCR reads with MiXCR, one row per CDR3 protein. The data show about 350,000 distinct CDR3 sequences, under 20% seen once. Time point meaning: newly diagnosed GD, antithyroid drugs for less than 3 months. PBMCs provided the RNA from which the TCR library was made. V dropped 7 bases and J dropped 1; count of bases not matched to a gene: 3. From germline, CDR1 is MDHEN and CDR2 SYDVKM. CDR3 length: 14 residues. The sample was also reused in another study, on T cells in Graves' hyperthyroidism and ophthalmopathy.

Sequences were derived from peripheral blood mononuclear cells (PBMCs), sampled at new diagnosis, from a patient treated with antithyroid drugs. This chain connects TRBV28 to TRBJ2-2, with 7 positions matching TRBD2. The sequence was collected from a woman under 30 with Graves disease. In DNA, the CDR3 is TGTGCCAGCACCGGCGGGGGGAACACCGGGGAGCTGTTTTTT. Translated: CASTGGGNTGELFF.